The 8 T cell receptor beta chains below come from one sample, sequenced in a study of blood T cell repertoires in COVID-19. The method was immunoSEQ multiplex PCR; TCRdb's version includes in-frame clones alone and lacks a portion of them. The table shows 120,000 or so clones, with roughly nine tenths occurring only once. What was sequenced was peripheral blood. These receptors were obtained from a man between 45 and 60 years old with active COVID-19.

DNA for the CDR3: TGTGCCAGCTCACCCATGGACAGCTATGGCTACACCTTC. This sequence encodes CASSPMDSYGYTF. The chain recombines TRBV18 with TRBJ1-2; a possible D gene is TRBD1 (6 bases). CDR1 and CDR2 (germline): KGHSH, LQKENI. CDR3 length equals 13 residues. V was clipped by 3 bases and J by 4 bases, with 9 bases between them.

The V and J genes are TRBV27 and TRBJ1-5, with D hard to call. The V gene lost 2 bases and the J gene lost 3 bases, with 5 bases spanning the gap. The CDR3 contains 13 residues. Germline V gene data show CDR1 as MNHEY and CDR2 as SMNVEV (reference sequence). The CDR3 DNA reads TGTGCCAGCAGTTTAACTATCAATCAGCCCCAGCATTTT. Its translation is CASSLTINQPQHF.

This chain connects TRBV12-3 or TRBV12-4 to TRBJ2-1; TRBD2 matches 10 bases. The CDR3 is 12 amino acids. The V gene end was trimmed by 6 bases and the J gene end by 9 bases; junction bases not matched to a gene: 2. In nucleotides, the CDR3 is TGTGCCAGCAGCCGGACTAGCGGTGAGCAGTTCTTC. It encodes CASSRTSGEQFF.

V and J are TRBV3-1 (or the pseudogene TRBV3-2) and TRBJ2-2; tentative D call: TRBD2 (5 bases). Trimming took 0 bases from V and 4 from J, leaving 6 bases between them. From germline, CDR1 is LGHDT and CDR2 YNNKEL (reference sequence). The CDR3 contains 14 residues. CDR3 coding DNA: TGTGCCAGCAGCCAAGATCTAGCCACCGGGGAGCTGTTTTTT. Its protein product is CASSQDLATGELFF.

CDR3 amino acids: CASSPVPARGSGYTF. For the CDR3, the DNA is TGTGCCAGCAGTCCTGTTCCCGCCAGGGGGTCTGGCTACACCTTC. V is TRBV27 and J is TRBJ1-2, with TRBD1 identical over 7 bases. There are 15 residues in the CDR3. V lost 5 bases, J lost 7 bases, and 13 bases stayed unmatched. The germline CDR1 and CDR2 sequences are MNHEY and SMNVEV (reference sequence).

The chain employs TRBV19 and TRBJ2-7; D perhaps matches TRBD1 (6 bases). CDR1 LNHDA and CDR2 SQIVND come from the germline V gene (reference sequence). CDR3 size: 13 residues. V dropped 3 bases and J dropped 6 bases, with 12 bases sitting between them. This CDR3 is CASSIDQGGEQYF. The DNA of the CDR3 is TGTGCCAGTAGTATCGACCAAGGGGGCGAGCAGTACTTC.

J is TRBJ1-1 and V is TRBV9; a weak D match, TRBD1 (6 bases). Trimming removed 2 bases from V and 4 bases from J, with 12 bases in between. Germline-derived CDR1 and CDR2 are SGDLS and YYNGEE. This CDR3 has 14 residues. This CDR3 is CASSVLGGVTEAFF. The CDR3 nucleotides are TGTGCCAGCAGCGTTCTAGGGGGGGTCACTGAAGCTTTCTTT. The entire variable domain, with the rest obtained from reference TRBV9 and TRBJ1-1, is as follows: DSGVTQTPKHLITATGQRVTLRCSPRSGDLSVYWYQQSLDQGLQFLIQYYNGEERAKGNILERFSAQQFPDLHSELNLSSLELGDSALYFCASSVLGGVTEAFFGQGTRLTVV.

Here the CDR3 reads CASSSPGLAGDHEQYV. The CDR3, as DNA: TGTGCCAGCAGTTCCCCGGGACTAGCGGGAGATCACGAGCAGTACGTC. The genes are TRBV6-2 or TRBV6-3 and TRBJ2-7, with 14 nucleotides matching TRBD2. Per the germline V gene, CDR1 is MNHEY and CDR2 is SVGEGT. CDR3 length: 16 amino acids. With 4 bases clipped from V and 5 bases from J, the junction kept 7 bases outside the gene matches.